This T cell receptor beta chain was identified during a study of regulatory T cells in long-lasting Graves disease. The time point: persistent/refractory GD, antithyroid drugs over 5 years with positive TRAb. With RNA extracted from PBMCs as input, the TCR library was made. Study results and caveats: The number of shared public clonotypes was higher in persistent patients (roughly 3,000) than new patients (more than 850). Patients with persistent disease showed a bias toward TRBV28, TRBJ1-2 and TRBJ2-5.

As concerns this clonotype: Antigen specificity is unknown.

Arm-PCR of CDR3 regions with iRepertoire HTBI primers generated TCR beta libraries. From the multiplex PCR reads, TCRdb called clonotypes with MiXCR, one entry per CDR3 protein. The table records 650,000 to 700,000 distinct CDR3 sequences, 30% of them present only once. The J segment lost 4 bases and the V segment lost 7 bases, leaving 8 bases of the junction unmatched. Germline V gene sequence: CDR1 SQVTM, CDR2 ANQGSEA. The CDR3 spans 14 residues. The V call is TRBV29-1, the J call TRBJ2-7; TRBD2 aligns across 12 bases. This sequence was found in a female donor with Graves disease. This sample comprised peripheral blood mononuclear cells (PBMCs), obtained when the disease was refractory, from a patient treated with antithyroid drugs. The DNA of the CDR3 is TGCAGCGCCGTTCTAGCGGGAGGGTTTTACGAGCAGTACTTC. This codes for CSAVLAGGFYEQYF.